The 20 T cell receptor beta chains below all came from one sample that was sequenced in a study of shared clonotypes between healthy human individuals. Using immunoSEQ multiplex PCR, the repertoire was profiled, and TCRdb retains in-frame clones only, with some absent. The table lists roughly 1,000,000 clones, about four fifths of them singletons. Sequenced input: memory CD4+ T cells from PBMCs. As to subset: CD45RA-negative fraction. The receptors originated from a man aged 18-30 years in good health. Some clones in this sample may be carry-over from other donors' samples.

Points on this clone: This clone may be a read error of a much larger clone one base away. The chain employs TRBV7-3 and TRBJ2-3, with D possibly being TRBD1 or TRBD2 (6 bases each). The CDR3 is made up of 13 amino acids. Trimming stripped 5 bases from V and 2 bases from J, with 8 bases between. Germline lookup yields CDR1 SGHTA and CDR2 FQGTGA. CDR3 protein: CASSPGATDTQYF. The CDR3 bases are TGTGCCAGCAGCCCGGGGGCCACAGATACGCAGTATTTT.

The rearrangement links TRBV5-4 to TRBJ2-7; 11 bases match TRBD2. This CDR3 is 16 amino acids long. The V and J ends lost 4 bases and 4 bases, in that order; junction bases with no gene match: 10. Germline CDR1 and CDR2: SGHNT and YYREEE (reference sequence). CDR3 loop: CASSPQPGLAGYEQYF. As DNA, the CDR3 is TGTGCCAGCAGCCCTCAACCAGGACTAGCGGGTTACGAGCAGTACTTC.

This clone was seen repeatedly, ten times or more. The chain joins TRBV5-8 to TRBJ2-1; no firm D call. This CDR3 comprises 16 residues. From germline, CDR1 is SGHTS and CDR2 YDEGEE. Trimming cost V 3 bases and J 4 bases, with 17 bases left between them. The CDR3 DNA sequence: TGTGCCAGCAGCTGGTTCCTAGGAGAAGGGTACAATGAGCAGTTCTTC. It yields the protein CASSWFLGEGYNEQFF.

The chain couples TRBV7-2 to TRBJ2-4; TRBD1 matches at 8 bases. CDR1 is SGHTA, CDR2 FQGNSA, per germline. The junction had 11 bases not matched to a gene; V was cut back by 5 bases and J by 8 bases. This CDR3 is built from 15 residues. CDR3 loop: CASSPVGTGVDIQYF. The CDR3 DNA follows: TGTGCCAGCAGCCCCGTCGGGACAGGTGTGGACATTCAGTACTTC.

V and J are TRBV28 and TRBJ2-2; D not certain. The CDR3 has 14 residues. Germline V gene lookup returns CDR1 MDHEN and CDR2 SYDVKM. Trimming left V 5 bases short and J 2 bases short, with 9 bases between. The CDR3 here is CASSPDTNTGELFF. The CDR3 DNA reads TGTGCCAGCAGTCCCGACACCAACACCGGGGAGCTGTTTTTT.

The V gene is TRBV27, the J gene TRBJ1-4; 8 bases fit TRBD1. J gave up 7 bases and V 5 bases, and 9 bases lay outside the gene matches. Germline loops: CDR1 MNHEY, CDR2 SMNVEV (reference sequence). The CDR3 contains 15 residues. The CDR3, as DNA: TGTGCCAGCAGTCCCCCGGGACAGGCGGGTGAAAAACTGTTTTTT. Its translation is CASSPPGQAGEKLFF.

This clone was found once. The rearrangement uses TRBV7-2 and TRBJ2-5; either TRBD1 or TRBD2 may supply D (6 bases each). The V end was cut by 5 bases, the J end by 4 bases, with 20 bases between. This CDR3 spans 16 amino acids. The V gene's germline CDR1 is SGHTA and CDR2 FQGNSA. This chain's CDR3 is CASSPLFWTAGETQYF. The CDR3, as DNA: TGTGCCAGCAGCCCCCTTTTCTGGACAGCGGGAGAGACCCAGTACTTC.

This chain connects TRBV12-5 to TRBJ2-2; 8 bases align to TRBD2. Trimming at V came to 4 bases and at J to 7 bases, leaving 5 bases not matched to a gene. The germline V gene has CDR1 LGHNT and CDR2 FRNRAP. The CDR3 consists of 14 residues. CDR3 sequence: CASGSSGSGGELFF. The CDR3 nucleotides are TGTGCTAGTGGTTCAAGCGGGAGCGGCGGGGAGCTGTTTTTT.

This chain links TRBV5-5 with TRBJ2-7, with 7 bases identical to TRBD1. This CDR3 contains 17 residues. CDR1 is SGHKS, CDR2 YYEKEE, per germline (reference sequence). Trimming took 4 bases from V and 0 from J; bases not matched to a gene: 13. Here the CDR3 DNA reads TGTGCCAGCAGCCCGAAGGGATGGGACAGAATCTCCTACGAGCAGTACTTC. This encodes CASSPKGWDRISYEQYF. Together with reference TRBV5-5 and TRBJ2-7, the CDR3 gives the full variable domain: DAGVTQSPTHLIKTRGQQVTLRCSPISGHKSVSWYQQVLGQGPQFIFQYYEKEERGRGNFPDRFSARQFPNYSSELNVNALLLGDSALYLCASSPKGWDRISYEQYFGPGTRLTVT.

CDR3 in amino acids: CASSLSGGFNEKLFF. The DNA of the CDR3 is TGTGCCAGCAGCTTATCAGGGGGATTTAATGAAAAACTGTTTTTT. The chain couples TRBV7-3 to TRBJ1-4; 7 nucleotides line up with TRBD1. Looked up from germline, CDR1 is SGHTA and CDR2 is FQGTGA. The CDR3 contains 15 residues. J was trimmed by 4 bases and V by 2 bases; bases with no gene match: 4.

This chain links TRBV18 with TRBJ1-1; tentative D call: TRBD1 (6 bases). Germline V gene lookup returns CDR1 KGHSH and CDR2 LQKENI. Trimming took off 4 bases at V and 4 bases at J, with 10 bases between the two ends. This CDR3 contains 13 residues. The CDR3 DNA reads TGTGCCAGCTCACTGGGACAAACCACTGAAGCTTTCTTT. Residues: CASSLGQTTEAFF.

The chain links TRBV18 to TRBJ1-1; no clear D gene. Trimming took 1 base from V and 4 from J, leaving 7 bases between them. This CDR3 is 13 amino acids long. The germline gives CDR1 KGHSH, CDR2 LQKENI. This CDR3 reads CASSPQRVTEAFF. CDR3 in DNA: TGTGCCAGCTCACCACAAAGGGTCACTGAAGCTTTCTTT.

The chain carries TRBV10-1 and TRBJ2-3; D is uncertain. V lost 2 bases and J lost 2, with 5 bases in between. The germline V gene encodes CDR1 WNHNN and CDR2 SYGVQD (reference sequence). The CDR3 loop spans 13 amino acids. The CDR3 bases are TGCGCCAGCAGTGAGCATCTCACAGATACGCAGTATTTT. Encoded protein: CASSEHLTDTQYF.

The chain couples TRBV11-2 to TRBJ2-7; a possible D gene is TRBD2 (6 bases). The V end was cut by 5 bases, the J end by 4 bases, with 24 bases between. In germline, CDR1 is SGHAT, CDR2 FQNNGV. The CDR3 totals 17 residues. The CDR3 DNA reads TGTGCCAGCAGCAAGAACCCCTATGGGACTCTTTCTTACGAGCAGTACTTC. It encodes CASSKNPYGTLSYEQYF.

This chain connects TRBV19 to TRBJ1-3; D is uncertain. Germline V lookup: CDR1 LNHDA, CDR2 SQIVND (reference sequence). The CDR3 contains 15 residues. The V end was cut by 3 bases, the J end by 0 bases, with 9 bases between. This CDR3 is CASSMTWSSGNTIYF. The CDR3, as DNA: TGTGCCAGTAGTATGACCTGGAGCTCTGGAAACACCATATATTTT.

V and J are TRBV20-1 and TRBJ2-3; D call uncertain. Per germline, CDR1 DFQATT and CDR2 SNEGSKA (reference sequence). The CDR3 runs 11 residues. Deletions cut 3 bases from V and 6 bases from J, with 7 bases between. For the CDR3, the DNA is TGCAGTGCTAGTGATGGGGATACGCAGTATTTT. Its protein product is CSASDGDTQYF.

This clone was detected many times. Other DNA sequences from this sample encode an identical CDR3 as well. The chain has TRBV25-1 and TRBJ1-3; D uncertain. This CDR3 is built from 12 residues. V was clipped by 6 bases and J by 0 bases, with 3 bases between them. CDR1 and CDR2 from the germline V gene are MGHDK and SYGVNS. CDR3 region: CASSDSGNTIYF. CDR3 sequence (DNA): TGTGCCAGCAGCGACTCTGGAAACACCATATATTTT.

The DNA of the CDR3 is TGTGCCAGCAGCCGGACAGAACAAGAGACCCAGTACTTC. It encodes CASSRTEQETQYF. The chain uses TRBV11-3 and TRBJ2-5, with D possibly being TRBD1 (6 bases). V shed 5 bases and J shed 2 bases, with 9 bases lying between them. CDR1 SGHNT and CDR2 YENEEA come from the germline V gene. This CDR3 is built from 13 residues.

This rearrangement joins TRBV5-6 to TRBJ1-2, with D maybe TRBD1 (5 bases). Trimming left V 1 base short and J 6 bases short, with 16 bases between. This CDR3 has 15 residues. Looked up from germline, CDR1 is SGHDT and CDR2 is YYEEEE. The chain's CDR3 is CASSLLPGQGNGYTF. The CDR3 DNA reads as TGTGCCAGCAGCTTGCTCCCGGGGCAGGGCAATGGCTACACCTTC.

The rearrangement links TRBV6-6 to TRBJ2-7, with 10 bases fitting TRBD2. This CDR3 comprises 15 residues. Germline V CDR1 and CDR2: MNHNY, SVGAGI (reference sequence). Unmatched junction bases numbered 7, after V lost 4 bases and J lost 4 bases. This chain's CDR3 is CASSSQASGSYEQYF. The CDR3 DNA sequence: TGTGCCAGCAGTTCCCAGGCTAGCGGGAGTTACGAGCAGTACTTC.